This paragraph covers one T cell receptor (beta chain) sequence. No antigen is known for it. Base qualities are not at hand, and no much larger clone is one base apart. In Seattle, one collaborating source enrolled patients while the infection was active and tracked those patients longitudinally over the course of disease. Whole blood was collected in K2EDTA tubes by collaborating institutions according to the institutions' own protocols. For TCRbeta analysis, collaborator samples were shipped as frozen whole blood, as isolated PBMCs, or as DNA extracted from either sample type. These data belong to a study of blood T cell repertoires in COVID-19 (TCRdb year 2020). In the study overall: Samples covering the acute and convalescent phases of COVID-19 were provided by collaborators in the United States, Italy and Spain. The prospective study material was composed of cDNA or gDNA derived from T cells, B-cell-depleted T cells, or PBMCs. Subjects who had been exposed to COVID-19, were actively infected with it, or had recovered from it provided the deeply sampled blood TCRbeta repertoires that made up the dataset. A freely available public database, intended as a resource for researchers studying the immune response to SARS-CoV-2, is where the repertoires were released. The samples were drawn from two sources: the first 160 participants of the ongoing ImmuneRACE study, and 1,000 to 1,500 subjects contributed by 6 global collaborators. Nearly every sample came with metadata listing a de-identified subject ID, COVID-19 status, age in years and sex. Where available, HLA class I and class II types were taken from metadata supplied by the sample provider and were not determined by assay-based typing. What the authors observed across the whole study: The amount of clinical and demographic metadata varied by source and participant and was provided uncurated.

The CDR3 measures 14 amino acids from cysteine to phenylalanine. Only CDR3 DNA is held: 42 bases, read in frame from base 1. From V the trimming removes 6 bases and from J it removes 4 bases, while the gene matches leave 9 bases of the junction unaccounted for. Reading the germline V gene gives CDR1 SQVTM and CDR2 ANQGSEA. The immunoSEQ Assay, a bias-controlled multiplex PCR, was used to amplify TCRbeta CDR3 regions from genomic DNA. As for how the authors treated the data: Within the assay, amplification of reference gene primers was used to estimate how many nucleated cells each sample contained. Sequence reads were collapsed and filtered to measure the absolute abundance of every unique TCRbeta CDR3 rearrangement. For each sample, productive Simpson clonality was calculated as the square root of Simpson's diversity index across productive rearrangements. TCRdb obtained this table from immuneACCESS and retained in-frame rearrangements with V and J assigned. These tables miss some clones; where compared with another copy, unresolved V genes account for less than half of the shortfall, and the remainder is unexplained. V, J and clone size are taken as reported in that table, and D and trimming were inferred from the DNA itself. The sample data list about 160,000 clones, and 79% of these were observed just once. Clones ranked in the top ten supply more than 6.5% of the sample.

The chain was built from TRBV29-1 and TRBJ2-1, and TRBD1 aligns with 7 junction nucleotides. This TCR derives from a woman aged 55-70 years with COVID-19, enrolled during active disease. The sample taken for sequencing was peripheral blood. This receptor carries the CDR3 CSVSTGLGYNEQFF. DNA sequence: TGCAGCGTCTCGACAGGGCTAGGGTACAATGAGCAGTTCTTC.